The 9 T cell receptor beta chains in this list originate from one sample, sequenced in a study of OX40 agonist ivuxolimab in advanced cancers. Some clones are missing from TCRdb's copy, which holds only in-frame ones; the method was immunoSEQ multiplex PCR. Seen here are roughly 100,000 clones, about 96% observed once, and the top ten hold around 2.2%. The starting material was CD4+ or CD8+ T cells sorted from blood, obtained in a trial of the OX40 agonist ivuxolimab. The receptors were gathered from an adult with an advanced solid tumor such as melanoma, head and neck, liver or kidney cancer.

The gene calls are TRBV28 and TRBJ1-5, with D unclear. Trimming took off 6 bases at V and 6 bases at J, with 9 bases between the two ends. The CDR3 totals 12 residues. CDR1 MDHEN and CDR2 SYDVKM come from the germline V gene. The CDR3 sequence: CASRPRSQPQHF. In DNA, the CDR3 is TGTGCCAGCAGGCCAAGAAGTCAGCCCCAGCATTTT.

The chain combines TRBV27 with TRBJ2-7, with a weak D call TRBD1 (5 bases). Germline V gene data show CDR1 as MNHEY and CDR2 as SMNVEV (reference sequence). V was shortened by 4 bases and J by 6 bases, with 13 bases between the two germline ends. This CDR3 has 13 amino acids. CDR3 in DNA: TGTGCCAGCAGTTCATATCAGGGTGCCGAGCAGTACTTC. Translation: CASSSYQGAEQYF.

CDR3 sequence (DNA): TGTGCCAGCAGCTTAGCTGTGGCACTAGCAAAATCCGACAATGAGCAGTTCTTC. This encodes CASSLAVALAKSDNEQFF. The J gene is TRBJ2-1, the V gene TRBV7-6, with a weak D call TRBD2 (6 bases). V was trimmed by 0 bases and J by 5 bases, leaving 20 bases between them. Germline lookup yields CDR1 SGHVS and CDR2 FNYEAQ. The CDR3 has 18 amino acids.

The rearrangement links TRBV28 to TRBJ2-7; 9 bases agree with TRBD1. Germline V gene sequence: CDR1 MDHEN, CDR2 SYDVKM. The CDR3 is 15 residues long. V was pared by 3 bases and J by 5 bases, with 8 bases of the junction left unmatched. CDR3 amino acids: CASSFSRDRENEQYF. CDR3 coding DNA: TGTGCCAGCAGTTTCTCTCGGGACAGGGAAAACGAGCAGTACTTC.

This clone was observed a handful of times. The gene calls are TRBV19 and TRBJ2-5; D possibly corresponds to TRBD2 (6 bases). In germline, CDR1 is LNHDA, CDR2 SQIVND (reference sequence). The CDR3 has 13 amino acids. The V gene lost 10 bases and the J gene lost 3 bases, with 15 bases spanning the gap. The chain's CDR3 is CATVGLAKETQYF. Here the CDR3 DNA reads TGTGCCACAGTGGGTCTAGCGAAAGAGACCCAGTACTTC.

The J gene is TRBJ2-7, the V gene TRBV5-1, with D tentatively TRBD2 (6 bases). The V gene lost 0 bases and the J gene lost 6 bases, with 13 bases spanning the gap. From germline, CDR1 is SGHRS and CDR2 YFSETQ. CDR3 length: 14 residues. CDR3 loop: CASSLGGDPGEQYF. CDR3 coding DNA: TGCGCCAGCAGCTTGGGCGGGGATCCCGGCGAGCAGTACTTC. Supplemented by reference TRBV5-1 and TRBJ2-7, the full variable domain reads KAGVTQTPRYLIKTRGQQVTLSCSPISGHRSVSWYQQTPGQGLQFLFEYFSETQRNKGNFPGRFSGRQFSNSRSEMNVSTLELGDSALYLCASSLGGDPGEQYFGPGTRLTVT.

The chain joins TRBV19 to TRBJ1-1; possibly TRBD1 for D (5 bases). The CDR3 is 13 residues long. Trimming stripped 6 bases from V and 6 bases from J, with 14 bases between. Germline values: CDR1 LNHDA, CDR2 SQIVND (reference sequence). The CDR3 spells CASRPGGVAEAFF. In DNA, the CDR3 is TGTGCCAGTAGACCCGGGGGGGTGGCTGAAGCTTTCTTT.

The chain couples TRBV19 to TRBJ2-1, with 7 positions matching TRBD1. The trim removed 3 bases at V and 13 bases at J, leaving 6 bases unmatched. Germline V gives CDR1 LNHDA, CDR2 SQIVND (reference sequence). The CDR3 has 12 amino acids. This chain's CDR3 is CASSMNRGHQFF. The CDR3 DNA reads TGTGCCAGTAGTATGAACAGGGGACATCAGTTCTTC.

This clone was recorded only once. The chain links TRBV7-2 to TRBJ1-2, with unresolved D. Germline lookup yields CDR1 SGHTA and CDR2 FQGNSA. V was cut by 6 bases and J by 5 bases, with 19 bases left in between. The CDR3 is 15 amino acids. The CDR3 sequence is CASSPPEWREYGYTF. In DNA form, the CDR3 reads TGTGCCAGCAGTCCGCCGGAGTGGCGGGAGTATGGCTACACCTTC. Looking up the rest from reference TRBV7-2 and TRBJ1-2 gives the full variable domain: GAGVSQSPSNKVTEKGKDVELRCDPISGHTALYWYRQSLGQGLEFLIYFQGNSAPDKSGLPSDRFSAERTGGSVSTLTIQRTQQEDSAVYLCASSPPEWREYGYTFGSGTRLTVV.